These T cell receptor beta chains were read from a single sample in a study of shared clonotypes between healthy human individuals. Clones were read by immunoSEQ multiplex PCR, and TCRdb kept only the in-frame ones, dropping some. This sample has about 1 million clones, with around four fifths found just once. Material for sequencing was memory CD4+ T cells sorted from blood. The origin of the receptors is a young man in good health. Both conserved end residues are part of each CDR3. Each record gives: J gene, D gene, V gene, clone size, CDR3 DNA, CDR3 protein. A D gene is named only where the DNA matches it firmly. The size field is filled for only some rows; it gives once, few, many or a size class.

J: TRBJ2-1; D: -; V: TRBV5-1; size: -; DNA: TGCGCCAGCAGCTTGGGGACGAGAAACAATGAGCAGTTCTTC; CDR3: CASSLGTRNNEQFF
J: TRBJ2-5; D: -; V: TRBV2; size: -; DNA: TGTGCCAGCAGTGCAGGACAGAAAGAGACCCAGTACTTC; CDR3: CASSAGQKETQYF
J: TRBJ2-6; D: -; V: TRBV19; size: -; DNA: TGTGCCAGCAGGACACAAAAGTCTGGGGCCAACGTCCTGACTTTC; CDR3: CASRTQKSGANVLTF
J: TRBJ1-5; D: -; V: TRBV5-1; size: few; DNA: TGCGCCAGCAGCCTGGACGGCAGCAATCAGCCCCAGCATTTT; CDR3: CASSLDGSNQPQHF
J: TRBJ1-6; D: TRBD1; V: TRBV7-2; size: -; DNA: TGTGCCAGCAGTCAAATGGCAGGGGGTTTTTCACCCCTCCACTTT; CDR3: CASSQMAGGFSPLHF
J: TRBJ1-1; D: -; V: TRBV4-1; size: few; DNA: TGCGCCAGCAGCCAATCCGGGGACCAATCCTTATTCAACACTGAAGCTTTCTTT; CDR3: CASSQSGDQSLFNTEAFF
J: TRBJ2-3; D: -; V: TRBV5-1; size: -; DNA: TGCGCCAGCAGCTTGGAGAGGAAAAGCACAGATACGCAGTATTTT; CDR3: CASSLERKSTDTQYF
J: TRBJ2-2; D: -; V: TRBV27; size: -; DNA: TGTGCCAGCAGTTTATTCCCGAGAAACACCGGGGAGCTGTTTTTT; CDR3: CASSLFPRNTGELFF
J: TRBJ1-2; D: -; V: TRBV7-9; size: once; DNA: TGTGCCAGCATCGGCCCGAATGGCTACACCTTC; CDR3: CASIGPNGYTF
J: TRBJ2-7; D: -; V: TRBV20-1; size: -; DNA: TGCAGTGCTAGAGATCAGATCGAGCAGTACTTC; CDR3: CSARDQIEQYF
J: TRBJ2-5; D: -; V: TRBV5-6; size: -; DNA: TGTGCCAGCAGCTTCGGTCGCGTGACTTTAGGCGAGACCCAGTACTTC; CDR3: CASSFGRVTLGETQYF
J: TRBJ1-2; D: -; V: TRBV25-1; size: -; DNA: TGTGCCAGCAGTGAGGACAGCTTAGGGGAGGGCTACACCTTC; CDR3: CASSEDSLGEGYTF
J: TRBJ1-3; D: TRBD1; V: TRBV5-4; size: -; DNA: TGTGCCAGCAGCTCGGAGGGGGCACGGGGAAACACCATATATTTT; CDR3: CASSSEGARGNTIYF
J: TRBJ1-2; D: TRBD1; V: TRBV7-9; size: -; DNA: TGTGCCAGCAGCTTAGGGGCTACCGGGACAGGGCATGGCTACACCTTC; CDR3: CASSLGATGTGHGYTF
J: TRBJ2-7; D: -; V: TRBV7-2; size: once; DNA: TGTGCCAGCAGCCGCATAGAGCACGGGCGGGTGTACTTC; CDR3: CASSRIEHGRVYF
J: TRBJ1-1; D: -; V: TRBV5-1; size: -; DNA: TGCGCCAGCAGCTTGGAAGGCAGGTTGAACACTGAAGCTTTCTTT; CDR3: CASSLEGRLNTEAFF
J: TRBJ2-4; D: TRBD1; V: TRBV28; size: -; DNA: TGTGCCAGCAAAAGCTTTGCGGGACAGGGAGCCAAAAACATTCAGTACTTC; CDR3: CASKSFAGQGAKNIQYF
J: TRBJ2-7; D: TRBD2; V: TRBV10-2; size: once; DNA: TGCGCCAGCAGGCAAACTAGCGGGATATTCTACGAGCAGTACTTC; CDR3: CASRQTSGIFYEQYF
J: TRBJ1-5; D: -; V: TRBV5-1; size: few; DNA: TGCGCCAGCAGCTGGGAGGGAAGTCAGCCCCAGCATTTT; CDR3: CASSWEGSQPQHF
J: TRBJ2-5; D: -; V: TRBV6-5; size: few; DNA: TGTGCCAGCAGTTACGGTCTGGGGAGAGAGACCCAGTACTTC; CDR3: CASSYGLGRETQYF
J: TRBJ1-5; D: TRBD1; V: TRBV19; size: -; DNA: TGTGCCAGTAGTATGAATACAGGGGCTAGCAATCAGCCCCAGCATTTT; CDR3: CASSMNTGASNQPQHF
J: TRBJ1-2; D: -; V: TRBV28; size: -; DNA: TGTGCCAGCAGTGTCTCTGGCTACACCTTC; CDR3: CASSVSGYTF
J: TRBJ1-2; D: -; V: TRBV4-2; size: once; DNA: TGTGCCAGCAGCCAAGATCGGCCTCTCCCCATGGGCTACACCTTC; CDR3: CASSQDRPLPMGYTF